These T cell receptor beta chains were read from a single sample in a study of Graves' ophthalmopathy and Graves' hyperthyroidism. TCRdb used MiXCR to reprocess the multiplex PCR reads, holding one entry per CDR3 protein. The data hold over a million distinct CDR3 sequences, with about 40% observed a single time. The source material was peripheral blood or thyroid tissue (not recorded which). These receptors were collected from an adult man with Graves' hyperthyroidism. The CDR3 runs from the conserved cysteine through the conserved F or W. Fields, in order: clone size, CDR3 length, V gene, D gene, J gene, CDR3 protein, CDR3 DNA. D genes are given only for firm matches. Only part of the rows carry a size: once, few, many, or a class if the clone is expanded.

>many|14|TRBV4-1|TRBD1|TRBJ1-1
CASSQPGQDTEAFF
TGCGCCAGCAGCCAGCCGGGACAGGACACTGAAGCTTTCTTT
>few|14|TRBV7-2|.|TRBJ2-5
CASSPSVGGETQYF
TGTGCCAGCAGCCCGAGTGTGGGAGGAGAGACCCAGTACTTC
>few|16|TRBV15|.|TRBJ1-1
CATSSERGLPNTEAFF
TGTGCCACCAGCAGCGAGAGAGGACTGCCGAACACTGAAGCTTTCTTT
>.|19|TRBV20-1|TRBD1|TRBJ1-5
CSAIGTGIRRVGFNQPQHF
TGCAGTGCAATCGGGACAGGGATTAGGCGCGTTGGGTTCAATCAGCCCCAGCATTTT
>.|13|TRBV7-9|.|TRBJ2-7
CASSLLGADEQYF
TGTGCCAGCAGCTTGCTTGGAGCAGACGAGCAGTACTTC
>many|15|TRBV10-2|.|TRBJ2-7
CASSENIRVGYEQYF
TGCGCCAGCAGTGAAAATATAAGGGTGGGCTACGAGCAGTACTTC
>few|14|TRBV6-2/TRBV6-3|TRBD2|TRBJ2-7
CASLRTSGTYEQYF
TGTGCCAGCCTACGGACTAGCGGGACCTACGAGCAGTACTTC
>.|16|TRBV18|.|TRBJ2-6
CASSPRMASGANVLTF
TGTGCCAGCTCACCAAGGATGGCCTCTGGGGCCAACGTCCTGACTTTC
>many|15|TRBV25-1|.|TRBJ2-3
CASSDRLWGTDTQYF
TGTGCCAGCAGTGACAGGCTGTGGGGCACAGATACGCAGTATTTT
>few|17|TRBV4-3|TRBD1|TRBJ1-2
CASSLNPRTGTYYGYTF
TGCGCCAGCAGCCTCAATCCTAGGACAGGGACCTACTATGGCTACACCTTC
>.|16|TRBV6-5|TRBD1|TRBJ2-6
CARNRGPHSGANVLTF
TGTGCCAGAAACAGGGGGCCCCACTCTGGGGCCAACGTCCTGACTTTC
>.|13|TRBV20-1|.|TRBJ1-3
CSLSGSSGNTIYF
TGCAGTTTATCCGGGAGCTCTGGAAACACCATATATTTT
>.|17|TRBV11-1|.|TRBJ2-2
CASSLNAGIGFTGELFF
TGTGCCAGCAGTCTGAACGCGGGGATCGGTTTCACCGGGGAGCTGTTTTTT
>.|13|TRBV29-1|.|TRBJ2-6
CSVAAGIGITEAF
.
>many|15|TRBV9|.|TRBJ2-5
CASSVVGRIQETQYF
TGTGCCAGCAGCGTAGTGGGGCGGATACAAGAGACCCAGTACTTC
>many|14|TRBV10-2|.|TRBJ2-7
CASSVQDSSYEQYF
TGCGCCAGCAGTGTACAGGATAGCTCCTACGAGCAGTACTTC
>.|23|TRBV25-1|.|TRBJ2-5
CASSFYICSARDLFGPDQETQYF
.
>many|15|TRBV2|.|TRBJ2-7
CASSAQPGTGAEQYF
TGTGCCAGCAGTGCCCAACCCGGGACGGGGGCCGAGCAGTACTTC
>.|13|TRBV29-1|.|TRBJ1-2
CSSTVGVGDGYTF
TGCAGCTCAACCGTAGGGGTCGGGGATGGCTACACCTTC
>.|15|TRBV6-5|.|TRBJ1-5
CASSYSDDSNQPQHF
TGTGCCAGCAGTTACTCGGACGATAGCAATCAGCCCCAGCATTTT
>many|12|TRBV24-1|.|TRBJ2-7
CATSDFGNEQYF
TGTGCCACCAGTGATTTTGGGAACGAGCAGTACTTC
>.|16|TRBV10-2|.|TRBJ1-2
CASSESTEGGNYGYTF
TGCGCCAGCAGTGAGTCGACGGAGGGCGGTAACTATGGCTACACCTTC
>once|16|TRBV7-9|TRBD1|TRBJ1-3
CAWGTWDRDFGNTIYF
TGTGCCTGGGGGACCTGGGACAGGGACTTTGGAAACACCATATATTTT
>.|13|TRBV3-1|.|TRBJ1-2
CASSQFSGDGYTF
TGTGCCAGCAGCCAATTTTCCGGGGATGGCTACACCTTC
>many|13|TRBV2|TRBD1|TRBJ1-2
CASRTGGVYGYTF
TGTGCCAGCAGGACAGGGGGCGTTTATGGCTACACCTTC
>many|12|TRBV5-1|TRBD2|TRBJ2-7
CASSPGTTEQYF
TGCGCCAGCAGCCCGGGGACTACTGAGCAGTACTTC
>.|12|TRBV30|.|TRBJ1-6
CAWSVAGAPLHF
TGTGCCTGGAGTGTAGCAGGGGCACCCCTCCACTTT
>few|15|TRBV5-5|.|TRBJ1-5
CTSSESGVYNQPQHF
TGTACCAGCAGCGAATCGGGGGTGTACAATCAGCCCCAGCATTTT
>.|8|TRBV11-2|.|TRBJ2-5
CASSLSDF
TGTGCCAGCAGCTTATCCGACTTC
>.|16|TRBV12-3/TRBV12-4|.|TRBJ1-1
CASTPARGGRIGEAFF
TGTGCCAGCACTCCGGCCCGGGGGGGACGCATTGGTGAAGCTTTCTTT
>few|13|TRBV4-3|.|TRBJ2-7
CASSLEVQGEQYF
TGCGCCAGCAGCCTAGAGGTCCAGGGCGAGCAGTACTTC
>.|13|TRBV29-1|.|TRBJ1-2
CSVEKSADYGYAF
TGCAGCGTCGAAAAGTCAGCAGACTATGGCTACGCCTTC
>many|15|TRBV15|TRBD1|TRBJ1-5
CATSREQGTNQPQHF
TGTGCCACCAGCAGAGAACAGGGGACGAATCAGCCCCAGCATTTT
>.|14|TRBV9|TRBD1|TRBJ2-7
CASSVEGDRGEQYF
TGTGCCAGCAGCGTTGAGGGGGACAGAGGCGAGCAGTACTTC
>many|14|TRBV7-9|.|TRBJ1-2
CASSFSLREGRYTF
TGTGCCAGCAGCTTTTCCCTCAGAGAGGGGCGCTACACCTTC
>many|19|TRBV7-4|TRBD2|TRBJ2-7
CASSLSSRTSGYLAYEQYF
TGTGCCAGCAGCTTGAGCAGTCGGACTAGCGGGTACCTAGCCTACGAGCAGTACTTC
>many|14|TRBV6-2/TRBV6-3|TRBD1|TRBJ1-1
CASRYRGSSTEAFF
TGTGCCAGCAGATACAGGGGATCGAGCACTGAAGCTTTCTTT
>many|14|TRBV7-6|.|TRBJ1-6
CASSLPGTNSPLHF
TGTGCCAGCAGCTTACCGGGGACTAATTCACCCCTCCACTTT